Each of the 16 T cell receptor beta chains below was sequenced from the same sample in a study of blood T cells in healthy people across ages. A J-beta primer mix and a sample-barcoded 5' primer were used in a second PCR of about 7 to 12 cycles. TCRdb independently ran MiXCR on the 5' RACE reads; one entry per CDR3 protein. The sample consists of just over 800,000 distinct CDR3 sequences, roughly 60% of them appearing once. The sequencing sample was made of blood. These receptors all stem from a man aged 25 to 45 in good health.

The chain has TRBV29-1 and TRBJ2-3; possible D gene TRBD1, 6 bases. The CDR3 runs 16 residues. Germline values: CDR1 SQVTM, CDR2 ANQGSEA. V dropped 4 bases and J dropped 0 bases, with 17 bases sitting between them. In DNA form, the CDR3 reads TGCAGCGTTGCGGGTTCCGGGACACTTAGCACAGATACGCAGTATTTT. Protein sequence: CSVAGSGTLSTDTQYF.

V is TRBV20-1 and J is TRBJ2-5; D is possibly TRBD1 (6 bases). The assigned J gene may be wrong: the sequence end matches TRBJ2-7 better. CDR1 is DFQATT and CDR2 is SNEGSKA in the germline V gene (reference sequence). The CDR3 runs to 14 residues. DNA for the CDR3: TGCAGTGCTAGAGAGGGCAGGGGTTGGACCGAGCAGTACTTC. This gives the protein CSAREGRGWTEQYF.

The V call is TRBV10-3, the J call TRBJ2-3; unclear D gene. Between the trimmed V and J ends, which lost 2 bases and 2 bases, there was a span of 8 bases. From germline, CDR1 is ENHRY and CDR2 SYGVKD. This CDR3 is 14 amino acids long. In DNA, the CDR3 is TGTGCCATCAGTGAGGGTCGAGCCACAGATACGCAGTATTTT. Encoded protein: CAISEGRATDTQYF.

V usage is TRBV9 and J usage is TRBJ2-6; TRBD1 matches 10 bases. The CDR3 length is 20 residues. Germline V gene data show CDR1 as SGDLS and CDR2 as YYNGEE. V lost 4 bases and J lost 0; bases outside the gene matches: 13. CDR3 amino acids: CASSPRPGTGVSSGANVLTF. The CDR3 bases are TGTGCCAGCAGCCCACGTCCCGGGACAGGGGTCAGCTCTGGGGCCAACGTCCTGACTTTC.

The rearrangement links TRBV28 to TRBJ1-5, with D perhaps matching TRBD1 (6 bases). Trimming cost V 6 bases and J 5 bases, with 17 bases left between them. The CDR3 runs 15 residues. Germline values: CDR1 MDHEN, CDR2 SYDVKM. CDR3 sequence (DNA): TGTGCCAGCAGACCTATCACAGGGTGGTATCAGCCCCAGCATTTT. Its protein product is CASRPITGWYQPQHF.

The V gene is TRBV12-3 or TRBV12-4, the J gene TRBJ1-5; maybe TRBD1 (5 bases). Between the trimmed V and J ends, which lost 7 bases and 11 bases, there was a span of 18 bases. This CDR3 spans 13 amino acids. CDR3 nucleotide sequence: TGTGCCAGCAACCTAGCGGGGGGAGTGACCCAGCATTTT. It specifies CASNLAGGVTQHF.

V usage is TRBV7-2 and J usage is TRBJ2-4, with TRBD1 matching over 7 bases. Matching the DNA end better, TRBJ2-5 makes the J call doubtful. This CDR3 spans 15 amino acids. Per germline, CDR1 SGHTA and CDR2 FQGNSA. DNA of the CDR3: TGTGCCAGCAGCCTACCGGGACAGCCGCGGGAGACCCAGTACTTC. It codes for CASSLPGQPRETQYF.

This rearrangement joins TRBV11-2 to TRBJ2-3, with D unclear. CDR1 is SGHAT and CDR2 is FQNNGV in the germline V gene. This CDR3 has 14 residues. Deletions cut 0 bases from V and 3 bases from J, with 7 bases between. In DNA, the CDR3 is TGTGCCAGCAGCTTAGATTTGACGACAGATACGCAGTATTTT. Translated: CASSLDLTTDTQYF.

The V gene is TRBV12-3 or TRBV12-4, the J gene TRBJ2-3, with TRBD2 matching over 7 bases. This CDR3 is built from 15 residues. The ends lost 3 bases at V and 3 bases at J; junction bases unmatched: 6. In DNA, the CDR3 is TGTGCCAGCAGTTTTGCGGGGGAGGGTACAGATACGCAGTATTTT. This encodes CASSFAGEGTDTQYF.

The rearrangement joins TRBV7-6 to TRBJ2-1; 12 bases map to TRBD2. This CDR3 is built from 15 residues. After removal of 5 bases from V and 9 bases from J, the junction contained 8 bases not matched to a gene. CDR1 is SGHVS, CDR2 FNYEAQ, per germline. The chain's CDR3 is CASSIPSGGAGEQFF. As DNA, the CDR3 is TGTGCCAGCAGCATCCCTAGCGGGGGGGCCGGTGAGCAGTTCTTC.

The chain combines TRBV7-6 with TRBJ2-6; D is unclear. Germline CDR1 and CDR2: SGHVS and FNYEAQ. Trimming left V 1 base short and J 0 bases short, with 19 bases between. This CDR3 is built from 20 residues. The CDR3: CASSLVSAQTVPSGANVLTF. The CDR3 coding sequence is TGTGCCAGCAGCTTAGTCTCCGCACAGACCGTGCCCTCTGGGGCCAACGTCCTGACTTTC.

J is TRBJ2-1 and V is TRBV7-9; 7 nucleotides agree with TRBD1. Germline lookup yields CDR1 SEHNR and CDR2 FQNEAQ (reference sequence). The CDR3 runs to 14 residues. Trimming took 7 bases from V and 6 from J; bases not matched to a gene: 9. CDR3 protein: CASIQTNRGNEQFF. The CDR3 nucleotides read TGTGCCAGCATCCAAACCAACAGGGGCAATGAGCAGTTCTTC.

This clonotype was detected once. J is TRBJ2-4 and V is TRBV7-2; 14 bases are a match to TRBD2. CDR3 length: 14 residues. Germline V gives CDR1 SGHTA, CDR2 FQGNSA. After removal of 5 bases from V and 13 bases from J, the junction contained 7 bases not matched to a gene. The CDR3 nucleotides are TGTGCCAGCAGCCGGACTAGCGGGGGGCAAGAGCAGTACTTC. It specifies CASSRTSGGQEQYF.

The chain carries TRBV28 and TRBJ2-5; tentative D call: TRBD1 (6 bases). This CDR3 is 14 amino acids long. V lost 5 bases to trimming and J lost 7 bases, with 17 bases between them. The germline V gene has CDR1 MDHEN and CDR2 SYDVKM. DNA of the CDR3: TGTGCCAGCAGTCGGACGGGGACAATGGGGACCCAGTACTTC. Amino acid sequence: CASSRTGTMGTQYF.

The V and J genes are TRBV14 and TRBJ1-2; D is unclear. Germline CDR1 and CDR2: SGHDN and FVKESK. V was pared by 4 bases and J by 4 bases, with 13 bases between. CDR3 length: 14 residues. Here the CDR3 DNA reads TGTGCCAGCAGCCCCCGGGCCAGAATCTATGGCTACACCTTC. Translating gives CASSPRARIYGYTF.

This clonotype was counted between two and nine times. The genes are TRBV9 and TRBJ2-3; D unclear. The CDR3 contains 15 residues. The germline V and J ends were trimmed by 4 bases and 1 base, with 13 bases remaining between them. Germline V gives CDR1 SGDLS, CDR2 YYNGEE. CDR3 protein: CASSIPTVGTDTQYF. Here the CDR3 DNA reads TGTGCCAGCAGCATCCCGACCGTGGGCACAGATACGCAGTATTTT.